What follows is one T cell receptor beta chain and its context. Its antigen specificity is not known. There are no base qualities to consult, and no much larger clone falls within one base. This entry comes from a study of STAT5B mutations in CD4+ large granular lymphocyte leukemia (dated by TCRdb to between 2021 and 2023). For the study in its entirety: Among the healthy controls, the CDR3 'QG' motif was associated with a particular HLA allele. TCRbeta repertoires of CD4+ T-cell large granular lymphocyte leukemia patients were compared with those of healthy blood donors. Flow cytometry on FACSCanto II or FACSVerse confirmed that purified fractions exceeded 95% purity among lymphocytes.

The immunoSEQ assay at survey resolution was applied to genomic DNA for sequencing of TCRbeta rearrangements. In the paper's pipeline: In the TCR sequencing data, the lowest productive clonotype frequency that could be detected was 2.59 x 10-5. Only productive TCRbeta rearrangements, meaning sequences that were complete and in-frame, were kept for the analyses. Sample clonality was computed as Simpson clonality in the immunoSEQ Analyzer version 3.0. Based on frequency, clones were grouped as very rare, small, medium, large (1-20%) or hyperexpanded (>20%). Generation probabilities were estimated with OLGA 1.2.3, V-gene circos plots were made with VDJtools, specificities were looked up in VDJdb, and CDR3 motifs were identified with GLIPH. What TCRdb holds here is the immuneACCESS table cut down to in-frame rearrangements. Part of the clones is not present; checked against another copy, under half of the missing clones reflect an unresolved V gene, and the others are unexplained. Clone size and V and J calls were adopted from that table, with D and trimming inferred from the DNA. The table for this sample lists 30,000 or so clones; approximately 79% of them were counted only once. 2% to 2.5% of the sample lies in the top ten.

Study-wide findings and limitations: The data were not HLA-matched, and the higher clonality in CD4+ T-LGLL than in CD8+ T-LGLL could be due to the relatively small sample size. Main leukemic clonotypes were private to each patient, although roughly 25% appeared at low frequency in other patients' non-leukemic repertoires. Greater clonality appeared to be present in CD4-sorted patient repertoires than in healthy CD4+ repertoires, and the difference was retained after the putative leukemic clones were removed. Enrichment of TRBV06-family usage was observed among the top patient clones (8/27) relative to healthy controls (2/35).

Buffy coats from 35 to 45 blood donors, supplied by the Finnish Red Cross blood service, were used as healthy controls. All TCR-sequenced material derived from peripheral blood: patient blood samples and healthy donor buffy coats. Ficoll-Hypaque gradient centrifugation was used to isolate peripheral blood mononuclear cells. Magnetic purification was used to isolate CD4+ cells from the buffy coats of the healthy controls. The Gentra Puregene Cell and Tissue kit was used to extract genomic DNA, and a Qubit 2.0 fluorometer was used to measure the amount of genomic DNA. From the germline V gene (reference sequence), CDR1 is SEHNR and CDR2 is FQNEAQ. From the cysteine through the phenylalanine, the CDR3 covers 16 amino acids. This entry keeps only the CDR3 DNA: 48 bases, framed from base 1. The trim is 1 base for V and 6 bases for J, with a gap of 15 bases between the germline ends.

Sequencing was done on a sample of CD4+ T cells from blood buffy coats. This TCR was sampled from a human donor in good health. Rearrangement joined TRBV7-9 to TRBJ2-2; there is no confident call for the D gene. The DNA sequence follows: TGTGCCAGCAGCTTAGTACGGAGTGTAGCTCCCGGGGAGCTGTTTTTT. Translation gives CASSLVRSVAPGELFF.